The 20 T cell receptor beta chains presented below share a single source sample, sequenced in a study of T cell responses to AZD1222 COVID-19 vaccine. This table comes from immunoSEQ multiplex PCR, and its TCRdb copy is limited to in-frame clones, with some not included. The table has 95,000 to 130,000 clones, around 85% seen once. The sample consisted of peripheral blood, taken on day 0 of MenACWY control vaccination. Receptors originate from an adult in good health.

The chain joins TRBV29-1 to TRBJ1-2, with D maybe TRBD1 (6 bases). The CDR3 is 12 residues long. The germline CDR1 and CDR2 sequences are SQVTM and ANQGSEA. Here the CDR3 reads CSANRVNYGYTF. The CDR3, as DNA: TGCAGTGCTAACAGGGTAAACTATGGCTACACCTTC.

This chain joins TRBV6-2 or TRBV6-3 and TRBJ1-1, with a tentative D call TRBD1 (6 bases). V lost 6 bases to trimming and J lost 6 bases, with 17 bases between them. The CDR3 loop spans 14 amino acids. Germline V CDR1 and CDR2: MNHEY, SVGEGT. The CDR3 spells CASRPHRDTSEAFF. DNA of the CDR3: TGTGCCAGCAGACCTCACCGGGACACTTCTGAAGCTTTCTTT.

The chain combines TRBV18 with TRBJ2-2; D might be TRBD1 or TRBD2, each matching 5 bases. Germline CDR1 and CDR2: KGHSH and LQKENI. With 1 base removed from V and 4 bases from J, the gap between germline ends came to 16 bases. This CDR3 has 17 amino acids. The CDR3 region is CASSPQKGPTSTGELFF. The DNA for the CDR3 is TGTGCCAGCTCACCACAGAAGGGACCCACCTCCACCGGGGAGCTGTTTTTT.

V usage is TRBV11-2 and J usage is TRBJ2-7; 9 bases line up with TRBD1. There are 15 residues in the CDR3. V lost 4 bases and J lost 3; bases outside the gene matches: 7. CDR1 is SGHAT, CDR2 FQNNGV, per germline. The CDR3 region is CASSSPGTGIYEQYF. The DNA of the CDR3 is TGTGCCAGCAGCTCTCCCGGGACAGGGATCTACGAGCAGTACTTC.

The DNA of the CDR3 is TGTGCCAGTAGTGATCCTGATGAAAAACTGTTTTTT. Its protein is CASSDPDEKLFF. The rearrangement links TRBV19 to TRBJ1-4; D is unclear. The CDR3 is 12 amino acids. Per germline, CDR1 LNHDA and CDR2 SQIVND (reference sequence). V was cut by 5 bases and J by 6 bases, with 7 bases left in between.

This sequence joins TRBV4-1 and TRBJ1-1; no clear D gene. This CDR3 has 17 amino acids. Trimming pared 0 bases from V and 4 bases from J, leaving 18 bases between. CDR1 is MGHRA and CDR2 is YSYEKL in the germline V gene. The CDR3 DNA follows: TGCGCCAGCAGCCAAGACAAGGGCTACCGGCGGGGCACTGAAGCTTTCTTT. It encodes CASSQDKGYRRGTEAFF.

In DNA form, the CDR3 reads TGTGCCAGCAGGGGGGTAGGCACTGAAGCTTTCTTT. This sequence encodes CASRGVGTEAFF. The chain has TRBV5-5 and TRBJ1-1, with D possibly being TRBD1 (5 bases). This CDR3 has 12 amino acids. The germline gives CDR1 SGHKS, CDR2 YYEKEE (reference sequence). Trimming took off 5 bases at V and 4 bases at J, with 9 bases between the two ends.

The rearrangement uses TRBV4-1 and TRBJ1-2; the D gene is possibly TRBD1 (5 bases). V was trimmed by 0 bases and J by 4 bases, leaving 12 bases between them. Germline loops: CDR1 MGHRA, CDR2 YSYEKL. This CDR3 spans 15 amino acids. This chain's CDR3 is CASSQDRSQGYGYTF. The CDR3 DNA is TGCGCCAGCAGCCAAGATCGGAGTCAGGGCTATGGCTACACCTTC.

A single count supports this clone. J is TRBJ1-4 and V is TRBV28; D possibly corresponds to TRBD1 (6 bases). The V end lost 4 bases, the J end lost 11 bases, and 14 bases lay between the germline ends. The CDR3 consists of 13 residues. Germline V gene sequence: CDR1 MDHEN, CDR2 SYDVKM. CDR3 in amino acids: CASSYTQGSKLFF. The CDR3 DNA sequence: TGTGCCAGCAGTTATACACAGGGTTCGAAACTGTTTTTT.

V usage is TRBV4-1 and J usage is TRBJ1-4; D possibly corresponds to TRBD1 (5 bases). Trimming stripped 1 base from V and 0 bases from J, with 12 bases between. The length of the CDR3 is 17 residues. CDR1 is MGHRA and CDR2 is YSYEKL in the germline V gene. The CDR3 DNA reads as TGCGCCAGCAGCCAAGTAAGCCGGGGGGCAACTAATGAAAAACTGTTTTTT. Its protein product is CASSQVSRGATNEKLFF.

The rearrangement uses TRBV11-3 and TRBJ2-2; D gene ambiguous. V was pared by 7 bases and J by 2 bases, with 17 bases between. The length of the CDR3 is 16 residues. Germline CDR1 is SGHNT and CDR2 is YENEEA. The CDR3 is CASNSERTSNTGELFF. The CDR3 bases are TGTGCCAGCAATTCTGAGCGAACAAGTAACACCGGGGAGCTGTTTTTT.

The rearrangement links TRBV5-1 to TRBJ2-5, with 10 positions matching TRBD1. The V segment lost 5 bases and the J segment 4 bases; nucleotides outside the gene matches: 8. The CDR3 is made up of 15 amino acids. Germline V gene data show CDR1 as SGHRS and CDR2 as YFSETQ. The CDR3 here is CASSAGTGEGETQYF. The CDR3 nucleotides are TGCGCCAGCAGTGCCGGGACAGGGGAGGGAGAGACCCAGTACTTC. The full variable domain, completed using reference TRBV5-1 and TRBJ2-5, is KAGVTQTPRYLIKTRGQQVTLSCSPISGHRSVSWYQQTPGQGLQFLFEYFSETQRNKGNFPGRFSGRQFSNSRSEMNVSTLELGDSALYLCASSAGTGEGETQYFGPGTRLLVL.

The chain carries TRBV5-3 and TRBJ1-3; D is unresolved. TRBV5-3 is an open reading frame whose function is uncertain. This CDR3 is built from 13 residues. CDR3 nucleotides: TGTGGGCCGAGGGCGAGCTCTGGAAACACCATATATTTT. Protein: CGPRASSGNTIYF.

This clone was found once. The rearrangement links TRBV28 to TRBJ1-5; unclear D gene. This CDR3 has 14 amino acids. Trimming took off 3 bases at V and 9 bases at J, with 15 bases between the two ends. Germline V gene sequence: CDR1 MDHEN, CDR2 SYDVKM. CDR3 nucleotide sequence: TGTGCCAGCAGTTTCAGAGGGCTCCTGGCGCCCCAGCATTTT. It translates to CASSFRGLLAPQHF.

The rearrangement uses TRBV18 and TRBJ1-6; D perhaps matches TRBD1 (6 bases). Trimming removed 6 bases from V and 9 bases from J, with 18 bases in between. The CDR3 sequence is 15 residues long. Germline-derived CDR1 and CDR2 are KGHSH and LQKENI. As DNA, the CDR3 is TGTGCCAGCTCCCCTACCGGGCAACAGGGTTCACCCCTCCACTTT. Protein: CASSPTGQQGSPLHF. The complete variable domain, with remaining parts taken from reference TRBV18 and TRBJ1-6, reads NAGVMQNPRHLVRRRGQEARLRCSPMKGHSHVYWYRQLPEEGLKFMVYLQKENIIDESGMPKERFSAEFPKEGPSILRIQQVVRGDSAAYFCASSPTGQQGSPLHFGNGTRLTVT.

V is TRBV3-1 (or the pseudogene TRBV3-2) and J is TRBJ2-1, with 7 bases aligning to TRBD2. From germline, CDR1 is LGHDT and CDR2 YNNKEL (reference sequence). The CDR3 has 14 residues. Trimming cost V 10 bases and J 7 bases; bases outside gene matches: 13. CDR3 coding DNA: TGTGCCACCACGGGGCTAGCGGAACGGAATGAGCAGTTCTTC. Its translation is CATTGLAERNEQFF.

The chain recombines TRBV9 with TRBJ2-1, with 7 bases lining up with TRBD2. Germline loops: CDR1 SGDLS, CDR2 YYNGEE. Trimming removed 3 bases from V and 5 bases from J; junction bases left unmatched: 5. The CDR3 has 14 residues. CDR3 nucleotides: TGTGCCAGCAGCGCCGGGACTAAGGACAATGAGCAGTTCTTC. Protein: CASSAGTKDNEQFF. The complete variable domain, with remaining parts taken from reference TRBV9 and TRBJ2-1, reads DSGVTQTPKHLITATGQRVTLRCSPRSGDLSVYWYQQSLDQGLQFLIQYYNGEERAKGNILERFSAQQFPDLHSELNLSSLELGDSALYFCASSAGTKDNEQFFGPGTRLTVL.

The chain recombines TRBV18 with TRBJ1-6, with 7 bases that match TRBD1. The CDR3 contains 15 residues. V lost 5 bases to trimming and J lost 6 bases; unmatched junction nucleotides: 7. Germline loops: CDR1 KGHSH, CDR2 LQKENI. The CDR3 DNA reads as TGTGCCAGCTCATTTACGGGACAGAGTAATTCACCCCTCCACTTT. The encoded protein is CASSFTGQSNSPLHF.

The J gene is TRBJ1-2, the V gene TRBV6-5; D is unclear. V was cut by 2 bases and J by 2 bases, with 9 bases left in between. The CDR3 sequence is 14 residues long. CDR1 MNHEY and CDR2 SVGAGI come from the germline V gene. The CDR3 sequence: CASSYGRGNYGYTF. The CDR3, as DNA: TGTGCCAGCAGTTACGGCCGGGGAAACTATGGCTACACCTTC.

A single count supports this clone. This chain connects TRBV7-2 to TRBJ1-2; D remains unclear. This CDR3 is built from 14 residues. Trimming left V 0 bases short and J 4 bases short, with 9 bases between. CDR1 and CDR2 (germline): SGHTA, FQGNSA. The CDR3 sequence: CASSLAQGSYGYTF. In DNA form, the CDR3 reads TGTGCCAGCAGCTTAGCGCAAGGGAGCTATGGCTACACCTTC.